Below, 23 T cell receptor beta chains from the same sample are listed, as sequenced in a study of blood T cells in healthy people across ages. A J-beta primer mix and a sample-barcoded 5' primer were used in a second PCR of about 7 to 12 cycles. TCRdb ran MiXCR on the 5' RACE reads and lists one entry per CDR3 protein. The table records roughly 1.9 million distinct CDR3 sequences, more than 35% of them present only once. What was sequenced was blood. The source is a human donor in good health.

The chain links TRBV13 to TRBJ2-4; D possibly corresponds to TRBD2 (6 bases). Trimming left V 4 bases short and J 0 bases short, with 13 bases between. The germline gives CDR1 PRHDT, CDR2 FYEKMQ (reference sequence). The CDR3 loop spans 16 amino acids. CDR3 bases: TGTGCCAGCAGCTCACTGGGGGGTTTAGCCAAAAACATTCAGTACTTC. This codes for CASSSLGGLAKNIQYF.

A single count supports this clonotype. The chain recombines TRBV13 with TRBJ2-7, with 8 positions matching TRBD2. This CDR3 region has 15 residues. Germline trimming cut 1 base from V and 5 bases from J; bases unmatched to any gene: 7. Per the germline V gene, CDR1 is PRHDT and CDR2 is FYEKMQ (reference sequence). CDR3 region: CASSLVGGGLDEQYF. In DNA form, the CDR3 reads TGTGCCAGCAGCTTAGTCGGGGGGGGGCTCGACGAGCAGTACTTC.

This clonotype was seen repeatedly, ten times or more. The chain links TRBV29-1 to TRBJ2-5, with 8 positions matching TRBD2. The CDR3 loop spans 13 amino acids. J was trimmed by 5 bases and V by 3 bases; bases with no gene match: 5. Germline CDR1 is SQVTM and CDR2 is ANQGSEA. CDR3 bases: TGCAGCGTTGAGGGCCGGGGGGGTGAGACCCAGTACTTC. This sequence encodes CSVEGRGGETQYF.

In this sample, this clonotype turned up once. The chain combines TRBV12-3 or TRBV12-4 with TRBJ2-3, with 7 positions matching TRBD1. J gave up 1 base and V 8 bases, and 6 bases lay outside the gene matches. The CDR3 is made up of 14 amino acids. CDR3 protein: CASGLGGGTDTQYF. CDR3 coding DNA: TGTGCCAGCGGCTTAGGGGGCGGCACAGATACGCAGTATTTT.

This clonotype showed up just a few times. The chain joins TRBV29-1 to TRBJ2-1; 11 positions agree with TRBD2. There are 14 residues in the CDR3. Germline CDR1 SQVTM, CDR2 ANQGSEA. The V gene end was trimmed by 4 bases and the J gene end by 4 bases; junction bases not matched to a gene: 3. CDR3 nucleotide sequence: TGCAGCGTTGTGGGACTAGCGGTGTACAATGAGCAGTTCTTC. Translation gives CSVVGLAVYNEQFF.

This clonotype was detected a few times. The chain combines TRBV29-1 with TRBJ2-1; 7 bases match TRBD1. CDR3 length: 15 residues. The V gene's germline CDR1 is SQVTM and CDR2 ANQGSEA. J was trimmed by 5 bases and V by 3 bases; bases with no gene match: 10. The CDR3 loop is CSVDGPGQTNNEQFF. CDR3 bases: TGCAGCGTTGATGGTCCGGGACAGACTAACAATGAGCAGTTCTTC.

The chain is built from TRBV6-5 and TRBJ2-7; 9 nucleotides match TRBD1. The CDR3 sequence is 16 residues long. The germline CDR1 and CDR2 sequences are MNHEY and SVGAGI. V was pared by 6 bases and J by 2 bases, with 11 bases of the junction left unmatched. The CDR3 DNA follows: TGTGCCAGCAGGAGAGCCGGGACAGGGAGACCCTACGAGCAGTACTTC. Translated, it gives CASRRAGTGRPYEQYF.

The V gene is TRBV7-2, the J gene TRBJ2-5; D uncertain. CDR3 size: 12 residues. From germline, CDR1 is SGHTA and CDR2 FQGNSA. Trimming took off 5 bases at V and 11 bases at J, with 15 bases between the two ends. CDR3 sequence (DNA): TGTGCCAGCAGCCCCGACCACAATGAGCAGTACTTC. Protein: CASSPDHNEQYF.

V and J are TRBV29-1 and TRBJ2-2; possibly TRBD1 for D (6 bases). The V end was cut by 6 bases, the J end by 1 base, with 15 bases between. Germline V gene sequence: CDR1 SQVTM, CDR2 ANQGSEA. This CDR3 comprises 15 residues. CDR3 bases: TGCAGCGTCGTAGGGGGACACTTGAACACCGGGGAGCTGTTTTTT. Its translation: CSVVGGHLNTGELFF.

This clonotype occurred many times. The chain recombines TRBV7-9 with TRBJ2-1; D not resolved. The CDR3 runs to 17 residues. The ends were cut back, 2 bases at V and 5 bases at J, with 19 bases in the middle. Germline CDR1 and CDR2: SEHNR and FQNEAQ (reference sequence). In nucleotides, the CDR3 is TGTGCCAGCAGCTTAAGCGAGTCCTCCCTTGCTAACAATGAGCAGTTCTTC. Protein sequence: CASSLSESSLANNEQFF.

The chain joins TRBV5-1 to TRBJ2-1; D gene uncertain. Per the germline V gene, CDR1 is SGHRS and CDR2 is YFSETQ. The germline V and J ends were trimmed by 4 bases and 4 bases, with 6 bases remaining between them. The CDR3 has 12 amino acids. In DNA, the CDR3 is TGCGCCAGCAGCGGGATATACAATGAGCAGTTCTTC. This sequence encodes CASSGIYNEQFF.

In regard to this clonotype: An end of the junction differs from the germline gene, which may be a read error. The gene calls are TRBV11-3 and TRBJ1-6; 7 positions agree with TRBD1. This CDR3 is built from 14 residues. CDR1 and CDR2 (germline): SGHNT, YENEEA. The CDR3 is CARSLGGMKSPLHF. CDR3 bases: TGTGCCCGCAGCTTAGGGGGCATGAAGTCACCCCTCCACTTT.

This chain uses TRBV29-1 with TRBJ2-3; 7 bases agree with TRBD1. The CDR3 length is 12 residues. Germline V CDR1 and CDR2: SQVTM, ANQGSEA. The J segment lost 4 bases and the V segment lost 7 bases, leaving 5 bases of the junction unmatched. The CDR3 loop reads CSGDQGADTQYF. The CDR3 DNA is TGCAGCGGGGATCAGGGGGCAGATACGCAGTATTTT.

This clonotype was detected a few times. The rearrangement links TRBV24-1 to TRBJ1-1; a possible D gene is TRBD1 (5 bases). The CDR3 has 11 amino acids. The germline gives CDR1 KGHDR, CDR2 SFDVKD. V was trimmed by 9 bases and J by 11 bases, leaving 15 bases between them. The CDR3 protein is CATRSSGAAFF. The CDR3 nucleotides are TGTGCCACCCGGTCAAGCGGGGCGGCTTTCTTT.

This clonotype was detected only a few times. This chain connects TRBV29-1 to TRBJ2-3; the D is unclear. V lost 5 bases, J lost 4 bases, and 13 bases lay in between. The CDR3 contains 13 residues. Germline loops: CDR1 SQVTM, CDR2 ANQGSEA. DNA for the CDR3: TGCAGCGTTTCCAACAGAGCCCCAGATACGCAGTATTTT. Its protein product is CSVSNRAPDTQYF.

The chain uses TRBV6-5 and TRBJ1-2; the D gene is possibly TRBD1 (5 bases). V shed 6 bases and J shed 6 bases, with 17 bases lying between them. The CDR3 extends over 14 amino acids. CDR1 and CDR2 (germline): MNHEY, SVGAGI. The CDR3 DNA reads TGTGCCAGCAGAGTACCAGGGAGGGATGATGGCTACACCTTC. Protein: CASRVPGRDDGYTF.

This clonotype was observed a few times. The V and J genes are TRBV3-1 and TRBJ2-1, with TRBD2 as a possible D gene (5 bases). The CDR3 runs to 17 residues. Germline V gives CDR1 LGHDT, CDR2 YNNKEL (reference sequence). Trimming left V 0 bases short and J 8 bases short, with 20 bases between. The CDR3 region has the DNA TGTGCCAGCAGCCAAGACCCGAGGGTCCTGGATCGCCATGAGCAGTTCTTC. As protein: CASSQDPRVLDRHEQFF.

For the CDR3, the DNA is TGCGCCAGTAGTTTGAATACTATACGATATAGAGAGACCCAGTACTTC. It translates to CASSLNTIRYRETQYF. This rearrangement joins TRBV5-1 to TRBJ2-4; D not certain. The DNA end is more similar to TRBJ2-5, so the J call may be wrong. CDR3 length: 16 residues. The V gene's germline CDR1 is SGHRS and CDR2 YFSETQ.

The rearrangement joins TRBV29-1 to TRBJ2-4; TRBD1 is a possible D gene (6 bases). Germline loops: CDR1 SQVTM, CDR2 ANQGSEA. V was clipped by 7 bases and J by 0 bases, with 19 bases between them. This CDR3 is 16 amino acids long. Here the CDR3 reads CSARDRNSLAKNIQYF. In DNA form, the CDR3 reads TGCAGCGCCAGAGACAGGAACTCTCTAGCCAAAAACATTCAGTACTTC.

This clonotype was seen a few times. CDR3 region: CASSLSESSALHF. The CDR3 coding sequence is TGTGCCAGCAGCTTAAGTGAATCATCAGCCCTCCACTTT. The genes are TRBV7-3 and TRBJ1-6; D is uncertain. Per germline, CDR1 SGHTA and CDR2 FQGTGA. With 1 base removed from V and 14 bases from J, the gap between germline ends came to 12 bases. This CDR3 comprises 13 residues.

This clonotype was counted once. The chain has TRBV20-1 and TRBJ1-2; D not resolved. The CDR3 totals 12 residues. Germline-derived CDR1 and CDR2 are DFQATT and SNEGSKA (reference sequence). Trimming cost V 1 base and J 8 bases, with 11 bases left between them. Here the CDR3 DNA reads TGCAGTGCTAGAGCCGACCCTGGAGGCTACACCTTC. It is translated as CSARADPGGYTF.

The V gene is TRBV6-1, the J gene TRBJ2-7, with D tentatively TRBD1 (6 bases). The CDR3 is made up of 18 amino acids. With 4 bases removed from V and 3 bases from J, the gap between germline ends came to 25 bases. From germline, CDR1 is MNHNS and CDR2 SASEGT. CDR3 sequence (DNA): TGTGCCAGCAGTGGGCCGGGACAAAAGTTCGCGCGGTACTACGAGCAGTACTTC. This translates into CASSGPGQKFARYYEQYF.

The CDR3 spells CASSGQSGTRNSMVGRTF. In nucleotides, the CDR3 is TGCGCCAGCAGCGGGCAGAGTGGTACCAGAAATAGCATGGTAGGGCGCACCTTC. The chain combines TRBV5-1 with TRBJ1-2; D uncertain. The CDR3 has 18 amino acids. CDR1 and CDR2 from the germline V gene are SGHRS and YFSETQ. Trimming removed 4 bases from V and 13 bases from J, with 35 bases in between. The full variable domain, in which reference TRBV5-1 and TRBJ1-2 provide the parts outside the CDR3, is KAGVTQTPRYLIKTRGQQVTLSCSPISGHRSVSWYQQTPGQGLQFLFEYFSETQRNKGNFPGRFSGRQFSNSRSEMNVSTLELGDSALYLCASSGQSGTRNSMVGRTFGSGTRLTVV.